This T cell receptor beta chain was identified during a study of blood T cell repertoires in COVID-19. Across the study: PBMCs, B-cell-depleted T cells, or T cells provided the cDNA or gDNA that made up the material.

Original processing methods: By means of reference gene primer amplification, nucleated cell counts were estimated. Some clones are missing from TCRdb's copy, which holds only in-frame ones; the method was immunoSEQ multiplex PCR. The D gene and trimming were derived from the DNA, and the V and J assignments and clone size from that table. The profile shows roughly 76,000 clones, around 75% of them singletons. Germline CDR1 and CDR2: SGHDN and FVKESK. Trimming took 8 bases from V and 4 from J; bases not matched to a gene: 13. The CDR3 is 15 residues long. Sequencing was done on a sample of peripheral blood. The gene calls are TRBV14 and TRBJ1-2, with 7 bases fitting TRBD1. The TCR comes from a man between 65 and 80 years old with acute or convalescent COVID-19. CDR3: CASSQVLGQFYGYTF. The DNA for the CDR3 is TGTGCCAGCTCGCAAGTTCTGGGACAGTTCTATGGCTACACCTTC.